What follows are 14 T cell receptor beta chains derived from one specimen sequenced in a study of T-cell memory formation after mild COVID-19. TCRdb reprocessed the 5' RACE reads with MiXCR, giving one entry per CDR3 protein. The repertoire includes 550,000 to 600,000 distinct CDR3 sequences, 20% to 25% of them detected once, and around 7.7% sits in the top ten. The source material was PBMCs or a T cell subset sorted from them (not recorded which). The source of these receptors is an adult woman who had mild COVID-19 (a few samples of this study predate the infection). Cell type and time point are not known.

This clonotype was counted between two and nine times. The chain has TRBV4-2 and TRBJ2-7, with 11 bases identical to TRBD2. The V gene's germline CDR1 is LGHNA and CDR2 YNFKEQ. V lost 0 bases, J lost 0 bases, and 10 bases stayed unmatched. This CDR3 has 19 residues. The CDR3 loop is CASSQDSRLAGRSSYEQYF. The CDR3 coding sequence is TGTGCCAGCAGCCAAGATTCTCGACTAGCGGGGCGAAGCTCCTACGAGCAGTACTTC.

This clonotype was seen only a few times. V usage is TRBV3-1 and J usage is TRBJ2-1; D may be TRBD1 (5 bases). Trimming cost V 3 bases and J 8 bases, with 11 bases left between them. CDR1 LGHDT and CDR2 YNNKEL come from the germline V gene (reference sequence). This CDR3 has 13 residues. The CDR3 DNA reads as TGTGCCAGCAGCCAGGCCAGGGCCTATGAGCAGTTCTTC. Translation: CASSQARAYEQFF.

This clonotype turned up a few times. The J gene is TRBJ2-1, the V gene TRBV29-1; no clear D. V was pared by 5 bases and J by 1 base, with 15 bases between. Looked up from germline, CDR1 is SQVTM and CDR2 is ANQGSEA. The CDR3 has 15 residues. In nucleotides, the CDR3 is TGCAGCGTTCCCCAAATGGCCCAGTCCTACAATGAGCAGTTCTTC. This sequence encodes CSVPQMAQSYNEQFF.

This chain connects TRBV5-1 to TRBJ2-4; a weak D match, TRBD2 (6 bases). Germline V gene lookup returns CDR1 SGHRS and CDR2 YFSETQ. V lost 4 bases, J lost 0 bases, and 14 bases lay in between. The CDR3 has 16 residues. The CDR3: CASSAEGGLAKNIQYF. CDR3 DNA: TGCGCCAGCAGCGCGGAGGGTGGATTAGCCAAAAACATTCAGTACTTC.

This clonotype was counted a few times. J is TRBJ2-5 and V is TRBV12-3 or TRBV12-4; D tentatively fits TRBD1 or TRBD2 (5 bases each). The CDR3 loop spans 14 amino acids. V was clipped by 6 bases and J by 5 bases, with 16 bases between them. The CDR3 here is CASRSSRDGETQYF. The CDR3 nucleotides are TGTGCCAGCAGGTCTTCCAGGGACGGGGAGACCCAGTACTTC.

This clonotype was detected a few times. The CDR3 DNA is TGTGCCAGCAGCTTAGGGACAGTACTCGACTCCTACGAGCAGTACTTC. Translation gives CASSLGTVLDSYEQYF. The genes are TRBV7-9 and TRBJ2-7; D possibly corresponds to TRBD1 (6 bases). This CDR3 comprises 16 residues. Germline CDR1 is SEHNR and CDR2 is FQNEAQ (reference sequence). The V and J ends lost 1 base and 0 bases respectively, with 13 bases between them.

The genes are TRBV6-5 and TRBJ2-7; D may be TRBD2 (7 bases). The CDR3 totals 13 residues. Per the germline V gene, CDR1 is MNHEY and CDR2 is SVGAGI. The V and J ends lost 6 bases and 2 bases respectively, with 11 bases between them. The CDR3, as DNA: TGTGCCAGCAGGGGGGGGCTAACCTACGAGCAGTACTTC. This translates into CASRGGLTYEQYF.

The V and J genes are TRBV5-1 and TRBJ2-3; 7 bases fit TRBD2. The CDR3 has 17 amino acids. Germline V lookup: CDR1 SGHRS, CDR2 YFSETQ. J gave up 1 base and V 0 bases, and 8 bases lay outside the gene matches. The CDR3 here is CASSLAAARGGTDTQYF. CDR3 bases: TGCGCCAGCAGCTTGGCCGCGGCCCGGGGGGGCACAGATACGCAGTATTTT.

The table lists this clonotype with a few counts. The chain couples TRBV4-2 to TRBJ2-5, with D unclear. CDR1 is LGHNA, CDR2 YNFKEQ, per germline. Trimming took off 4 bases at V and 4 bases at J, with 16 bases between the two ends. The CDR3 contains 15 residues. CDR3 amino acids: CASSPSAGEAETQYF. The CDR3 DNA reads TGTGCCAGCAGCCCGTCGGCAGGAGAGGCAGAGACCCAGTACTTC.

The genes are TRBV12-3 or TRBV12-4 and TRBJ1-2, with D possibly being TRBD1 (5 bases). V dropped 4 bases and J dropped 1 base, with 13 bases sitting between them. CDR3 length equals 15 residues. The CDR3 sequence is CASSSRDGFNYGYTF. The CDR3 DNA reads TGTGCCAGCAGTTCCCGGGACGGATTTAACTATGGCTACACCTTC.

The chain links TRBV29-1 to TRBJ2-3, with 9 bases matching TRBD2. V gave up 7 bases and J gave up 1 base; unmatched junction bases: 6. Germline V gives CDR1 SQVTM, CDR2 ANQGSEA. The CDR3 covers 14 residues. The chain's CDR3 is CSGERTSGTDTQYF. The CDR3 DNA sequence: TGCAGCGGGGAGAGGACTAGCGGCACAGATACGCAGTATTTT.

This clonotype has ten or more counts. This sequence joins TRBV29-1 and TRBJ2-7; tentative D call: TRBD1 (6 bases). The CDR3 is made up of 12 amino acids. CDR1 and CDR2 from the germline V gene are SQVTM and ANQGSEA. Trimming removed 6 bases from V and 0 bases from J, with 9 bases in between. This chain's CDR3 is CSVRDTSYEQYF. The CDR3 DNA follows: TGCAGCGTCCGGGACACCTCCTACGAGCAGTACTTC.

In this sample, this clonotype turned up a few times. V gene TRBV9 combines with J gene TRBJ2-1; D gene ambiguous. The V end lost 0 bases, the J end lost 5 bases, and 9 bases lay between the germline ends. The CDR3 is made up of 14 amino acids. The germline CDR1 and CDR2 sequences are SGDLS and YYNGEE. CDR3 bases: TGTGCCAGCAGCGTAGTACAGTTCAACAATGAGCAGTTCTTC. Residues: CASSVVQFNNEQFF.

This chain uses TRBV19 with TRBJ2-5; weak D call: TRBD2 (5 bases). Germline lookup yields CDR1 LNHDA and CDR2 SQIVND (reference sequence). The CDR3 spans 15 residues. Trimming removed 1 base from V and 5 bases from J, with 14 bases in between. The CDR3 coding sequence is TGTGCCAGTAGTATAGGCGGCTCGCGCGGGGAGACCCAGTACTTC. It yields the protein CASSIGGSRGETQYF.